The 11 T cell receptor beta chains in this list originate from one sample, sequenced in a study of T cell responses to AZD1222 COVID-19 vaccine. Clones were read by immunoSEQ multiplex PCR, and TCRdb kept only the in-frame ones, dropping some. The table lists fewer than 150,000 clones, around nine tenths of them singletons. Sequencing was performed on peripheral blood, taken on day 0 of AZD1222 vaccination. Every receptor here comes from an adult in good health.

The CDR3 DNA reads as TGCGCCAGCAGCTGGAGCACGGGGGGGAATCAGCCCCAGCATTTT. The encoded protein is CASSWSTGGNQPQHF. The rearrangement joins TRBV5-1 to TRBJ1-5; maybe TRBD1 (5 bases). This CDR3 has 15 residues. CDR1 is SGHRS and CDR2 is YFSETQ in the germline V gene. The V and J ends lost 3 bases and 4 bases respectively, with 14 bases between them.

The gene calls are TRBV5-1 and TRBJ2-4, with D perhaps TRBD1 (6 bases). There are 12 residues in the CDR3. From germline, CDR1 is SGHRS and CDR2 YFSETQ. Trimming took off 6 bases at V and 6 bases at J, with 10 bases between the two ends. The CDR3 DNA follows: TGCGCCAGCATGGGGACAAGAAACATTCAGTACTTC. Translated, it gives CASMGTRNIQYF. Complete variable domain (other parts from reference TRBV5-1 and TRBJ2-4): KAGVTQTPRYLIKTRGQQVTLSCSPISGHRSVSWYQQTPGQGLQFLFEYFSETQRNKGNFPGRFSGRQFSNSRSEMNVSTLELGDSALYLCASMGTRNIQYFGAGTRLSVL.

This chain uses TRBV11-1 with TRBJ1-1, with D possibly matching TRBD1 (5 bases). Germline loops: CDR1 SGHAT, CDR2 FQDESV (reference sequence). V gave up 2 bases and J gave up 2 bases, with 15 bases separating them. The CDR3 runs to 16 residues. This CDR3 is CASSLLVRVGNTEAFF. CDR3 sequence (DNA): TGTGCCAGCAGCTTACTGGTCAGGGTGGGAAACACTGAAGCTTTCTTT.

This sequence joins TRBV10-3 and TRBJ1-1, with a possible D match to TRBD1 (6 bases). The V gene's germline CDR1 is ENHRY and CDR2 SYGVKD. CDR3 length: 15 residues. Between the trimmed V and J ends, which lost 4 bases and 0 bases, there was a span of 12 bases. CDR3 bases: TGTGCCATCAGTGTAGGTGGGGACATGAACACTGAAGCTTTCTTT. Translating gives CAISVGGDMNTEAFF.

This sequence joins TRBV5-1 and TRBJ1-2; D not certain. The germline gives CDR1 SGHRS, CDR2 YFSETQ. The V gene lost 0 bases and the J gene lost 4 bases, with 10 bases spanning the gap. The CDR3 sequence is 14 residues long. CDR3 in amino acids: CASSLAAEAYGYTF. The DNA of the CDR3 is TGCGCCAGCAGCTTGGCGGCGGAGGCCTATGGCTACACCTTC.

The CDR3 DNA sequence: TGTGCCAGCAGTTATACCGGGACTAGTGGATTAATTGGGCTGTTTTTT. Protein sequence: CASSYTGTSGLIGLFF. The genes are TRBV6-5 and TRBJ2-2; 8 nucleotides agree with TRBD2. The ends lost 3 bases at V and 13 bases at J; junction bases unmatched: 16. Germline V CDR1 and CDR2: MNHEY, SVGAGI. The CDR3 totals 16 residues.

This chain joins TRBV24-1 and TRBJ1-2; D unclear. Trimming pared 0 bases from V and 4 bases from J, leaving 8 bases between. In germline, CDR1 is KGHDR, CDR2 SFDVKD. CDR3 length: 14 residues. DNA for the CDR3: TGTGCCACCAGTGATTTGCAGAATTTCTATGGCTACACCTTC. Amino acid sequence: CATSDLQNFYGYTF.

The chain links TRBV7-8 to TRBJ1-6; the match to TRBD1 covers 8 bases. V dropped 6 bases and J dropped 6; count of bases not matched to a gene: 10. Germline V lookup: CDR1 SGHVS, CDR2 FQNEAQ. The CDR3 loop spans 16 amino acids. The CDR3 nucleotides read TGTGCCAGCAGGCTGGACAGGGAATTTTTTAATTCACCCCTCCACTTT. Encoded protein: CASRLDREFFNSPLHF.

This clone was counted once. The chain links TRBV5-1 to TRBJ1-6, with 7 bases fitting TRBD1. The germline V gene has CDR1 SGHRS and CDR2 YFSETQ. V trimming: 0 bases; J trimming: 3 bases; junction bases outside the gene matches: 9. CDR3 length equals 18 residues. This CDR3 reads CASSLGTDRAYYNSPLHF. DNA for the CDR3: TGCGCCAGCAGCTTGGGGACCGACAGGGCCTACTATAATTCACCCCTCCACTTT.

The table lists this clone with a count of one. The rearrangement joins TRBV19 to TRBJ2-7; the D gene is possibly TRBD1 (6 bases). CDR3 length: 14 residues. Germline assignment: CDR1 LNHDA and CDR2 SQIVND (reference sequence). With 1 base removed from V and 6 bases from J, the gap between germline ends came to 13 bases. The DNA of the CDR3 is TGTGCCAGTAGTATAGTAACAGGGTCGAGCGAGCAGTACTTC. It is translated as CASSIVTGSSEQYF. Drawing the rest from reference TRBV19 and TRBJ2-7, the complete variable domain is DGGITQSPKYLFRKEGQNVTLSCEQNLNHDAMYWYRQDPGQGLRLIYYSQIVNDFQKGDIAEGYSVSREKKESFPLTVTSAQKNPTAFYLCASSIVTGSSEQYFGPGTRLTVT.

The chain carries TRBV18 and TRBJ1-2, with unresolved D. The V gene lost 3 bases and the J gene lost 8 bases, with 10 bases spanning the gap. Germline CDR1 and CDR2: KGHSH and LQKENI. There are 12 residues in the CDR3. The chain's CDR3 is CASSPPLGGYTF. The CDR3 nucleotides read TGTGCCAGCTCACCCCCCCTAGGAGGCTACACCTTC. Supplemented by reference TRBV18 and TRBJ1-2, the full variable domain reads NAGVMQNPRHLVRRRGQEARLRCSPMKGHSHVYWYRQLPEEGLKFMVYLQKENIIDESGMPKERFSAEFPKEGPSILRIQQVVRGDSAAYFCASSPPLGGYTFGSGTRLTVV.